The present entry profiles one T cell receptor beta chain with its context. Its antigen is undetermined. The data stem from a study of CD4+ T cells in melanoma. Study observations and caveats: CD8+ T cell, macrophage and B cell function reportedly correlated with neoantigen-specific CD4+ T cells. In melanoma, neoantigen-specific CD4+ T cells reportedly differed in differentiation state.

TCRdb's table, derived via immunoSEQ multiplex PCR, lists solely in-frame clones and lacks some. Of over 15,000 clones detected, 81% appear once; the ten largest clones hold about 5%. Sequencing was performed on cells from a culture (not recorded whether cultured in vitro). The source is a human donor with melanoma.

The CDR3 coding sequence is TGTGCCAGCAGCTCAACCGGGACTGCTTCGAATGAGCAGTTCTTC. It translates to CASSSTGTASNEQFF. This chain connects TRBV7-3 to TRBJ2-1; possible D gene TRBD2, 6 bases. V was trimmed by 4 bases and J by 7 bases, leaving 17 bases between them. The CDR3 spans 15 residues. Looked up from germline, CDR1 is SGHTA and CDR2 is FQGTGA. The full variable domain, rest sourced from reference TRBV7-3 and TRBJ2-1, is GAGVSQTPSNKVTEKGKYVELRCDPISGHTALYWYRQSLGQGPEFLIYFQGTGAADDSGLPNDRFFAVRPEGSVSTLKIQRTERGDSAVYLCASSSTGTASNEQFFGPGTRLTVL.